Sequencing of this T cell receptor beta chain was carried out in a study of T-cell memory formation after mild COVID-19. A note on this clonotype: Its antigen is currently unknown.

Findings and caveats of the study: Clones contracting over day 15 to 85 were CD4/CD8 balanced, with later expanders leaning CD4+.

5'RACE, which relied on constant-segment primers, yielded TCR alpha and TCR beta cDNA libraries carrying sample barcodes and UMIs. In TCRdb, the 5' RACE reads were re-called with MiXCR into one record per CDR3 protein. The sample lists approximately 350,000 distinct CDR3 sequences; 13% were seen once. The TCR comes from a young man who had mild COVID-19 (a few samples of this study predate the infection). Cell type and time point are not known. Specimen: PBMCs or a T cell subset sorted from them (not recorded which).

The CDR3 DNA reads as TGTGCCAGCAGCGTAGGTAAAAACTACGAGCAGTACTTC. Translation gives CASSVGKNYEQYF. This chain joins TRBV9 and TRBJ2-7; unclear D gene. The V gene's germline CDR1 is SGDLS and CDR2 YYNGEE. The CDR3 sequence is 13 residues long. V lost 0 bases and J lost 3, with 7 bases in between.